What follows is one T cell receptor beta chain and its context. The CDR3 is 17 residues long. In germline, CDR1 is LNHDA, CDR2 SQIVND (reference sequence). V shed 4 bases and J 1 base; nucleotides not matched to a gene: 7. This record comes from a study of blood T cell repertoires in COVID-19. Turning to the study itself: PBMCs, B-cell-depleted T cells, or T cells provided the cDNA or gDNA that made up the material.

Individuals aged roughly 18 to 95 years were recruited from some 26 US areas. Per the original methods: From reference gene primer amplification, estimates of nucleated cell counts were derived. Profiled with immunoSEQ multiplex PCR; TCRdb holds only in-frame clones, not every one. Clonal size and the V and J genes are those of that table, whereas D and trimming came from the DNA. The profile covers 150,000 to 180,000 clones, with approximately 79% appearing a single time and 7.3% taken by the ten largest. This sequence joins TRBV19 and TRBJ2-2; 9 bases line up with TRBD2. The TCR sequence derives from a man aged 45 to 65 who had recovered from COVID-19. Sequencing was carried out using PBMCs or T cells enriched from blood (not recorded which). Here the CDR3 reads CASSTPKTSGNTGELFF. The CDR3 DNA reads TGTGCCAGTAGTACCCCCAAGACTAGCGGGAACACCGGGGAGCTGTTTTTT.